Sequencing of this T cell receptor beta chain was carried out in a study of blood T cell repertoires in COVID-19. Turning to the study itself: Acute and convalescent COVID-19 samples came from the United States, Italy and Spain.

Profiled with immunoSEQ multiplex PCR; TCRdb holds only in-frame clones, not every one. The data hold about 200,000 clones, with 88% observed a single time. Material for sequencing was peripheral blood. The source is a man younger than 35 with active or convalescent COVID-19.

The CDR3 protein is CASSFRGAEAFF. DNA of the CDR3: TGTGCCAGCAGCTTTCGGGGAGCTGAAGCTTTCTTT. The genes are TRBV7-8 and TRBJ1-1; no clear D. The CDR3 length is 12 residues. Germline V gene lookup returns CDR1 SGHVS and CDR2 FQNEAQ. Trimming took off 3 bases at V and 6 bases at J, with 8 bases between the two ends.